This T cell receptor (beta chain) stems from a study of blood T cell repertoires in COVID-19. The overall study: Samples taken during acute and convalescent COVID-19 were collected in the United States, Italy and Spain. PBMCs, B-cell-depleted T cells, or T cells provided the cDNA or gDNA that made up the material.

Original methodology: Amplification of reference gene primers provided the estimated nucleated cell counts. Assay: immunoSEQ multiplex PCR; the TCRdb copy retains only in-frame clones and omits some. The D gene and trimming were derived from the DNA, and the V and J assignments and clone size from that table. Of about 70,000 clones listed, 75% to 80% are singletons. The CDR3 contains 15 residues. Germline V gene sequence: CDR1 LNHDA, CDR2 SQIVND (reference sequence). Losses at the gene ends were 5 bases for V and 10 bases for J; bases not matched to a gene: 13. The rearrangement uses TRBV19 and TRBJ2-1, with 8 bases lining up with TRBD1. The sequenced sample consisted of peripheral blood. The TCR originated in a woman aged 55-70 years with acute or convalescent COVID-19. The CDR3 is CASSVGTGLGIEQFF. CDR3 sequence (DNA): TGTGCCAGTAGTGTCGGGACAGGCCTGGGGATCGAGCAGTTCTTC.